This section outlines one T cell receptor beta chain sequence together with its context. Its antigen is unidentified. The sample carries other DNA sequences with the same CDR3. This sample was taken from a study of shared clonotypes between healthy human individuals. Study-wide results and caveats: All-four-donor shared clonotypes had higher generation probabilities than non-shared clonotypes did. Among donors, sharing of clonotypes was expected to be affected by sequencing depth.

V dropped 5 bases and J dropped 5 bases, with 10 bases sitting between them. The CDR3 is 12 residues long. Germline assignment: CDR1 MNHEY and CDR2 SMNVEV (reference sequence). Naivety among CD8 cells was defined by CD45RO negativity and positive CCR7 selection, thereby excluding terminally differentiated effector memory CD45RA+ cells. The method was immunoSEQ multiplex PCR; TCRdb's version includes in-frame clones alone and lacks a portion of them. This table has 2 million or so clones, around 96% appearing once. Sequencing was performed on naive CD8+ T cells sorted from blood. The V call is TRBV27, the J call TRBJ2-7; D uncertain. This receptor was identified in a man aged 18 to 30 in good health. The CDR3 nucleotides are TGTGCCAGCAGTCTCCGCGGCGACGAGCAGTACTTC. This codes for CASSLRGDEQYF.